Presented here are 28 T cell receptor beta chains from one specimen sequenced in a study of T cells in Graves' hyperthyroidism and ophthalmopathy. RNA transcripts gave rise to amplified TCR beta CDR3 regions. In the first-round RT-PCR of the TCR CDR3, the HTBI primer set was used. TCRdb called the multiplex PCR reads again in MiXCR, with one record for every CDR3 protein. The sample includes about 520,000 distinct CDR3 sequences, around 22% of them seen just once. Source material: blood. These receptors were obtained from a woman aged 25 to 39 with Graves' ophthalmopathy.

This clonotype was observed at least ten times. The chain has TRBV5-1 and TRBJ2-7; 7 bases map to TRBD1. The CDR3 contains 12 residues. The junction had 3 bases not matched to a gene; V was cut back by 6 bases and J by 3 bases. CDR1 and CDR2 (germline): SGHRS, YFSETQ. The CDR3 bases are TGCGCCAGCAAGGGACAGCACTACGAGCAGTACTTC. It is translated as CASKGQHYEQYF. Complete variable domain (other parts from reference TRBV5-1 and TRBJ2-7): KAGVTQTPRYLIKTRGQQVTLSCSPISGHRSVSWYQQTPGQGLQFLFEYFSETQRNKGNFPGRFSGRQFSNSRSEMNVSTLELGDSALYLCASKGQHYEQYFGPGTRLTVT.

In this sample, this clonotype turned up many times. The chain has TRBV20-1 and TRBJ2-4; D gene ambiguous. Germline V gene lookup returns CDR1 DFQATT and CDR2 SNEGSKA (reference sequence). Trimming removed 3 bases from V and 9 bases from J, with 12 bases in between. This CDR3 contains 12 residues. CDR3 sequence: CSARSSSSIQYF. The CDR3 DNA is TGCAGTGCTAGGTCGTCTTCTTCCATTCAGTACTTC.

The chain employs TRBV12-3 or TRBV12-4 and TRBJ2-7; 8 bases agree with TRBD1. With 6 bases clipped from V and 2 bases from J, the junction kept 6 bases outside the gene matches. This CDR3 spans 14 amino acids. The CDR3 DNA follows: TGTGCCAGCAGCCCAGGGGGACAGGCCTACGAGCAGTACTTC. Protein: CASSPGGQAYEQYF.

This clonotype was found many times. V is TRBV6-2 or TRBV6-3 and J is TRBJ1-1; 8 positions match TRBD1. The CDR3 spans 17 residues. J was trimmed by 5 bases and V by 2 bases; bases with no gene match: 13. CDR1 MNHEY and CDR2 SVGEGT come from the germline V gene. The DNA of the CDR3 is TGTGCCAGCAGTTACCCAACCACCCAGGGGGCCGGGACTGAAGCTTTCTTT. Its translation: CASSYPTTQGAGTEAFF.

The sample holds many counts of this clonotype. This sequence joins TRBV6-5 and TRBJ2-5; a possible D gene is TRBD1 (5 bases). CDR1 and CDR2 from the germline V gene are MNHEY and SVGAGI. This CDR3 has 14 amino acids. The V end was cut by 6 bases, the J end by 5 bases, with 16 bases between. CDR3 sequence: CASSRQSQGETQYF. Here the CDR3 DNA reads TGTGCCAGCAGCCGACAGTCCCAGGGTGAGACCCAGTACTTC.

This clonotype came up many times. The chain links TRBV11-2 to TRBJ1-2; 7 nucleotides align to TRBD1. This CDR3 region has 15 residues. After removal of 4 bases from V and 1 base from J, the junction contained 6 bases not matched to a gene. Germline V gives CDR1 SGHAT, CDR2 FQNNGV. DNA for the CDR3: TGTGCCAGCAGCTGGGGCAGGGGGAGTAACTATGGCTACACCTTC. Translation: CASSWGRGSNYGYTF.

This clonotype occurred a few times. The J gene is TRBJ2-2, the V gene TRBV6-5, with unresolved D. V lost 0 bases to trimming and J lost 4 bases, with 12 bases between them. Per the germline V gene, CDR1 is MNHEY and CDR2 is SVGAGI. This CDR3 region has 16 residues. The CDR3 coding sequence is TGTGCCAGCAGTTACTCAAATCCCAGGTTCACCGGGGAGCTGTTTTTT. As protein: CASSYSNPRFTGELFF.

In this sample, this clonotype turned up many times. The rearrangement links TRBV19 to TRBJ2-5; TRBD2 matches 12 bases. The CDR3 has 15 amino acids. Germline V CDR1 and CDR2: LNHDA, SQIVND (reference sequence). V lost 6 bases, J lost 4 bases, and 6 bases stayed unmatched. CDR3 region: CASSAGLAGPETQYF. The CDR3 DNA is TGTGCCAGTAGCGCCGGACTAGCGGGGCCAGAGACCCAGTACTTC.

Many counts were recorded for this clonotype. The J gene is TRBJ1-2, the V gene TRBV2; D is ambiguous. V was pared by 6 bases and J by 4 bases, with 12 bases between. This CDR3 has 13 amino acids. CDR1 and CDR2 (germline): SNHLY, FYNNEI. The CDR3 DNA follows: TGTGCCAGCAGGGACTCGGGCATCTATGGCTACACCTTC. This gives the protein CASRDSGIYGYTF.

This sequence joins TRBV12-3 or TRBV12-4 and TRBJ1-1; 7 nucleotides agree with TRBD1. The junction had 3 bases not matched to a gene; V was cut back by 10 bases and J by 1 base. This CDR3 is built from 12 residues. The CDR3 spells CAIRDRNTEAFF. The CDR3 region has the DNA TGTGCCATCCGGGACAGGAACACTGAAGCTTTCTTT.

The sample holds many counts of this clonotype. The gene calls are TRBV4-2 and TRBJ1-2, with D possibly matching TRBD1 (6 bases). Germline lookup yields CDR1 LGHNA and CDR2 YNFKEQ. Trimming cost V 0 bases and J 4 bases, with 12 bases left between them. CDR3 length: 15 amino acids. CDR3 in DNA: TGTGCCAGCAGCCAAGATCACGCAGGGGCCTATGGCTACACCTTC. Protein product: CASSQDHAGAYGYTF.

This clonotype was observed at least ten times. The V and J genes are TRBV6-1 and TRBJ1-5; D gene ambiguous. Trimming shortened V by 6 bases and J by 6 bases, and 15 bases separated the two germline ends. Germline CDR1 and CDR2: MNHNS and SASEGT. The CDR3 length is 14 residues. The CDR3 DNA is TGTGCCAGCAGCCACGGAATAACAATTCAGCCCCAGCATTTT. Translating gives CASSHGITIQPQHF.

The chain uses TRBV5-1 and TRBJ2-7, with no clear D. The CDR3 totals 15 residues. Trimming left V 4 bases short and J 0 bases short, with 14 bases between. Germline CDR1 and CDR2: SGHRS and YFSETQ. CDR3 residues: CASSLTTDPSYEQYF. DNA for the CDR3: TGCGCCAGCAGCCTTACAACCGACCCCTCCTACGAGCAGTACTTC.

V and J are TRBV6-7 and TRBJ1-6; no reliable D call. TRBV6-7 is recorded as an ORF, its role being uncertain. The ends were cut back, 6 bases at V and 11 bases at J, with 17 bases in the middle. There are 14 residues in the CDR3. CDR3 DNA: TGTGCCAGCAGACCCCAGGACGAGAAACCACCCCTCCACTTT. It is translated as CASRPQDEKPPLHF.

This clonotype came up many times. V and J are TRBV12-3 or TRBV12-4 and TRBJ2-6; 8 bases line up with TRBD1. Unmatched junction bases numbered 9, after V lost 2 bases and J lost 3 bases. This CDR3 is 18 amino acids long. The CDR3 loop is CASSLSGRGLVGANVLTF. The CDR3, as DNA: TGTGCCAGCAGTTTATCGGGCAGGGGGCTTGTTGGGGCCAACGTCCTGACTTTC.

This clonotype was recorded a few times. This rearrangement joins TRBV11-1 to TRBJ2-2; no reliable D call. The CDR3 loop spans 17 amino acids. The ends were cut back, 0 bases at V and 2 bases at J, with 13 bases in the middle. Germline CDR1 is SGHAT and CDR2 is FQDESV (reference sequence). Here the CDR3 reads CASSLATSPLNTGELFF. In nucleotides, the CDR3 is TGTGCCAGCAGCTTAGCTACGAGCCCTCTTAACACCGGGGAGCTGTTTTTT. The complete variable domain, with remaining parts taken from reference TRBV11-1 and TRBJ2-2, reads EAEVAQSPRYKITEKSQAVAFWCDPISGHATLYWYRQILGQGPELLVQFQDESVVDDSQLPKDRFSAERLKGVDSTLKIQPAELGDSAMYLCASSLATSPLNTGELFFGEGSRLTVL.

This clonotype was observed at least ten times. This sequence joins TRBV5-1 and TRBJ1-2, with a tentative D call TRBD1 (5 bases). The length of the CDR3 is 16 residues. Deletions cut 2 bases from V and 2 bases from J, with 16 bases between. CDR1 is SGHRS, CDR2 YFSETQ, per germline. The CDR3 nucleotides are TGCGCCAGCAGCTTAAGTTCGGGCGAGGGGAACTATGGCTACACCTTC. Amino acid sequence: CASSLSSGEGNYGYTF.

In this sample, this clonotype turned up a few times. The chain couples TRBV6-5 to TRBJ1-1; D is uncertain. The ends were cut back, 1 base at V and 1 base at J, with 10 bases in the middle. Per germline, CDR1 MNHEY and CDR2 SVGAGI. This CDR3 has 15 amino acids. CDR3 nucleotides: TGTGCCAGCAGTTACTTTGAGGATGGGAACACTGAAGCTTTCTTT. It encodes CASSYFEDGNTEAFF.

At least ten counts were recorded for this clonotype. The J gene is TRBJ2-5, the V gene TRBV28, with D possibly TRBD1 on 5 matching bases. The CDR3 spans 14 residues. Trimming shortened V by 5 bases and J by 4 bases, and 14 bases separated the two germline ends. CDR1 MDHEN and CDR2 SYDVKM come from the germline V gene. The CDR3 DNA reads as TGTGCCAGCAGTAAGCAACAGGCCCGAGAGACCCAGTACTTC. It codes for CASSKQQARETQYF.

This clonotype was recorded a few times. The V call is TRBV14, the J call TRBJ1-1; D might be TRBD1 (6 bases). The germline CDR1 and CDR2 sequences are SGHDN and FVKESK. The V end lost 1 base, the J end lost 4 bases, and 10 bases lay between the germline ends. The CDR3 is 14 residues long. The CDR3 coding sequence is TGTGCCAGCAGCCAAGCGGGGGCCGCCACTGAAGCTTTCTTT. Translation: CASSQAGAATEAFF.

V usage is TRBV6-1 and J usage is TRBJ2-7; D is possibly TRBD1 (7 bases). The CDR3 consists of 15 residues. V gave up 6 bases and J gave up 4 bases, with 19 bases separating them. Germline V gene sequence: CDR1 MNHNS, CDR2 SASEGT. This CDR3 is CASRIFAGGSYEQYF. The CDR3 nucleotides are TGTGCCAGCAGGATTTTCGCAGGGGGGTCATACGAGCAGTACTTC.

This clonotype turned up a few times. The chain is built from TRBV11-2 and TRBJ2-7; 9 positions match TRBD1. CDR3 length equals 18 residues. Trimming cost V 1 base and J 3 bases; bases outside gene matches: 13. Germline values: CDR1 SGHAT, CDR2 FQNNGV. In DNA form, the CDR3 reads TGTGCCAGCAGCTTAGTTTCCCTAGGACAGGGGTCGATCTACGAGCAGTACTTC. Amino acid sequence: CASSLVSLGQGSIYEQYF. The full variable domain, with the rest looked up from reference TRBV11-2 and TRBJ2-7, is EAGVAQSPRYKIIEKRQSVAFWCNPISGHATLYWYQQILGQGPKLLIQFQNNGVVDDSQLPKDRFSAERLKGVDSTLKIQPAKLEDSAVYLCASSLVSLGQGSIYEQYFGPGTRLTVT.

The chain employs TRBV28 and TRBJ1-1; D perhaps matches TRBD1 (5 bases). Germline V gene sequence: CDR1 MDHEN, CDR2 SYDVKM. This CDR3 region has 14 residues. V was clipped by 7 bases and J by 10 bases, with 22 bases between them. The CDR3 loop reads CASIMDPGTSRAFF. DNA for the CDR3: TGTGCCAGCATCATGGACCCGGGGACGTCTCGAGCTTTCTTT.

There are a few counts of this clonotype. V gene TRBV29-1 combines with J gene TRBJ2-5, with 8 bases that match TRBD1. Germline-derived CDR1 and CDR2 are SQVTM and ANQGSEA. The CDR3 is 13 residues long. With V trimmed by 2 bases and J by 5 bases, 4 bases remained unmatched. DNA of the CDR3: TGCAGCGTTGAACCCTGGACAGGGGAGACCCAGTACTTC. This codes for CSVEPWTGETQYF.

This clonotype was counted many times. The genes are TRBV5-1 and TRBJ1-2; D is possibly TRBD1 (5 bases). The germline V gene has CDR1 SGHRS and CDR2 YFSETQ. The germline V and J ends were trimmed by 3 bases and 14 bases, with 23 bases remaining between them. The CDR3 sequence is 14 residues long. The CDR3 protein is CASSSRVPEGPVTF. In DNA, the CDR3 is TGCGCCAGCAGCTCCAGGGTCCCCGAGGGGCCGGTTACCTTC.

This clonotype occurred a few times. The rearrangement uses TRBV12-3 or TRBV12-4 and TRBJ2-7; TRBD2 might be the D (6 bases). V lost 8 bases, J lost 3 bases, and 11 bases lay in between. The CDR3 runs to 12 residues. The CDR3 region is CASSAGIYEQYF. As DNA, the CDR3 is TGTGCCAGCTCCGCGGGGATCTACGAGCAGTACTTC.

This clonotype was recorded at least ten times. The chain couples TRBV19 to TRBJ1-1, with D possibly being TRBD1 (5 bases). Trimming took 5 bases from V and 7 from J, leaving 20 bases between them. Germline V gene lookup returns CDR1 LNHDA and CDR2 SQIVND (reference sequence). The CDR3 spans 15 residues. The DNA of the CDR3 is TGTGCCAGTAGTGCACTACCCAATGACAGACGTGAAGCTTTCTTT. As protein: CASSALPNDRREAFF.

This clonotype has a count of ten or more. CDR3 amino acids: CAISEGGGGWETQYF. In nucleotides, the CDR3 is TGTGCCATCAGTGAAGGAGGGGGAGGGTGGGAGACCCAGTACTTC. The rearrangement joins TRBV10-3 to TRBJ2-5, with a possible D match to TRBD2 (7 bases). V lost 3 bases, J lost 5 bases, and 16 bases lay in between. This CDR3 comprises 15 residues. CDR1 and CDR2 from the germline V gene are ENHRY and SYGVKD.